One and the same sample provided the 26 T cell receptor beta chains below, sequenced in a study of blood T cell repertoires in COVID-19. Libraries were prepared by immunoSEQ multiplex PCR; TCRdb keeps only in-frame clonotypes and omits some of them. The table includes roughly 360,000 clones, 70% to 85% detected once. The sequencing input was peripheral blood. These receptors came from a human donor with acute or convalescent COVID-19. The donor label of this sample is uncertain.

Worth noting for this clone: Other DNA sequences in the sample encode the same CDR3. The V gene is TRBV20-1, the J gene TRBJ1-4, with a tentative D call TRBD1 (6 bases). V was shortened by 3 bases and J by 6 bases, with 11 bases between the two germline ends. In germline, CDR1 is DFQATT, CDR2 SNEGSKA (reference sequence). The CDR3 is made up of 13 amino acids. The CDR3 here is CSASGGLDEKLFF. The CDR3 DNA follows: TGCAGTGCTAGTGGGGGGCTGGATGAAAAACTGTTTTTT.

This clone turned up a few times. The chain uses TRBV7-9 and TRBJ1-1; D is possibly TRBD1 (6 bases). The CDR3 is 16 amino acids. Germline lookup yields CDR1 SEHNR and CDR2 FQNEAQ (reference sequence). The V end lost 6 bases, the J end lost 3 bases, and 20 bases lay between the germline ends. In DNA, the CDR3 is TGTGCCAGCAGTTCCCGGGACACGGGATTATACACTGAAGCTTTCTTT. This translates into CASSSRDTGLYTEAFF.

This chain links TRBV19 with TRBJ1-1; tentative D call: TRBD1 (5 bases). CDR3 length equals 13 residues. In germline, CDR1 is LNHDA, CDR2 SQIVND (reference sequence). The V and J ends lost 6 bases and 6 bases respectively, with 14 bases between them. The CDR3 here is CASRVTGLPEAFF. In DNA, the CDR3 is TGTGCCAGTAGGGTCACAGGCTTGCCTGAAGCTTTCTTT.

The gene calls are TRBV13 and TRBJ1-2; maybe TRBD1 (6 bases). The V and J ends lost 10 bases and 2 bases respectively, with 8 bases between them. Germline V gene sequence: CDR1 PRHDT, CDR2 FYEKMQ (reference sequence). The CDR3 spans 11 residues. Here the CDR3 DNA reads TGTGCCACTGGACAGAACTATGGCTACACCTTC. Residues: CATGQNYGYTF.

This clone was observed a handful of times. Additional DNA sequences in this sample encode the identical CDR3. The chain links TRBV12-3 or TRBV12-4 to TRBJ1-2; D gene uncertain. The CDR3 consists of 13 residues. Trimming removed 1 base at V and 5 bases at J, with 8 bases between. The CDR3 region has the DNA TGTGCCAGCAGTTTAGGAGGATATTATGGCTACACCTTC. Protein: CASSLGGYYGYTF.

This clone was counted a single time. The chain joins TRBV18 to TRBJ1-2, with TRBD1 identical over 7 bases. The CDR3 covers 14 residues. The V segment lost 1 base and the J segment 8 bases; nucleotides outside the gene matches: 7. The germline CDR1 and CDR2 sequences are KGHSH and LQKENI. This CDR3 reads CASSPLQGGRGYTF. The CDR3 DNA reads TGTGCCAGCTCACCACTCCAAGGGGGCCGCGGCTACACCTTC. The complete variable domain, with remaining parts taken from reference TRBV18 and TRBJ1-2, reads NAGVMQNPRHLVRRRGQEARLRCSPMKGHSHVYWYRQLPEEGLKFMVYLQKENIIDESGMPKERFSAEFPKEGPSILRIQQVVRGDSAAYFCASSPLQGGRGYTFGSGTRLTVV.

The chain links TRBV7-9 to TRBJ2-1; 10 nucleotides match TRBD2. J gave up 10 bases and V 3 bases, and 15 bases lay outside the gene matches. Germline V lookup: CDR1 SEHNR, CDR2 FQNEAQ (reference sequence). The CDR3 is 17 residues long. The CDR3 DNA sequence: TGTGCCAGCAGCTTCAGCGGGAGGGCCGGGGATTTTAGCGAGCAGTTCTTC. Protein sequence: CASSFSGRAGDFSEQFF.

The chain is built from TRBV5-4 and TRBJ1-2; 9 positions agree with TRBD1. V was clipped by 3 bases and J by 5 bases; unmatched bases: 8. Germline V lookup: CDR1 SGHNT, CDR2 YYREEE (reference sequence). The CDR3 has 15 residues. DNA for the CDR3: TGTGCCAGCAGCTCCGAAGGGACAGGGCCATATGGCTACACCTTC. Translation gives CASSSEGTGPYGYTF.

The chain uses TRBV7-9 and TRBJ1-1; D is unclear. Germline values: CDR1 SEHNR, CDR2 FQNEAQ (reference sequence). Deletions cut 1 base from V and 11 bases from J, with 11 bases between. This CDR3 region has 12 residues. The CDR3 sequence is CASSLGGVGAFF. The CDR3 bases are TGTGCCAGCAGCTTAGGCGGGGTCGGGGCTTTCTTT.

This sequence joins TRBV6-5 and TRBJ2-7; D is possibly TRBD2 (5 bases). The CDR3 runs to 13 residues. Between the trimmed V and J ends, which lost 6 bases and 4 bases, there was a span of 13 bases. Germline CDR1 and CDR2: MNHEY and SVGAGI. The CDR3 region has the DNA TGTGCCAGCAGGGACTCCAACTTATACGAGCAGTACTTC. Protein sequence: CASRDSNLYEQYF.

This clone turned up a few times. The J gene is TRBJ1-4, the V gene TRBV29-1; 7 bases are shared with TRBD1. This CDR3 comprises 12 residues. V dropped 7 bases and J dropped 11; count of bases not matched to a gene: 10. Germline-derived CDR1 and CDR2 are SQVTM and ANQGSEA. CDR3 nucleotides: TGCAGCGCAGGGGATGCAGGGGGTAAACTGTTTTTT. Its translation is CSAGDAGGKLFF.

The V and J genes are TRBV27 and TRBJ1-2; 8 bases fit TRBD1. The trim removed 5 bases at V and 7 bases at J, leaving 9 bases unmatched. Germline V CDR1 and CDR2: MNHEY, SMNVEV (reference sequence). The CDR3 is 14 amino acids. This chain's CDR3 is CASSLGQGLSGYTF. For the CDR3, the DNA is TGTGCCAGCAGTCTTGGACAGGGTTTGAGTGGCTACACCTTC.

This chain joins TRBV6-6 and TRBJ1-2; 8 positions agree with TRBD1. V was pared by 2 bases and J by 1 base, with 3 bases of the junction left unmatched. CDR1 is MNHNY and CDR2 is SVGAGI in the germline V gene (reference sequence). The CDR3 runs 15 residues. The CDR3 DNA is TGTGCCAGCAGTTACGAGGACAGGGTTAACTATGGCTACACCTTC. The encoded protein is CASSYEDRVNYGYTF.

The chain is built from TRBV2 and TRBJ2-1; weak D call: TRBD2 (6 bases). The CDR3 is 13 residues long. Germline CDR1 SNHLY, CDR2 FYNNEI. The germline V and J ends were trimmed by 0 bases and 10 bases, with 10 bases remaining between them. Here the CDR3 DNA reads TGTGCCAGCAGTGAAGCGGGAAGCGGGGAGCAGTTCTTC. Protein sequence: CASSEAGSGEQFF. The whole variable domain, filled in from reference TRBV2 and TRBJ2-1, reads EPEVTQTPSHQVTQMGQEVILRCVPISNHLYFYWYRQILGQKVEFLVSFYNNEISEKSEIFDDQFSVERPDGSNFTLKIRSTKLEDSAMYFCASSEAGSGEQFFGPGTRLTVL.

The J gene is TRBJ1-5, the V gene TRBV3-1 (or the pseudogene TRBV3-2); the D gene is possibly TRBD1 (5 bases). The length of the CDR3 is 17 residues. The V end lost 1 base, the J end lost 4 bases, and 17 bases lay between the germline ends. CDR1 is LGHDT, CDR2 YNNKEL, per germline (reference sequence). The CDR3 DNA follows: TGTGCCAGCAGCCAAGGAATAACGTCGGACAAAAATCAGCCCCAGCATTTT. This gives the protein CASSQGITSDKNQPQHF.

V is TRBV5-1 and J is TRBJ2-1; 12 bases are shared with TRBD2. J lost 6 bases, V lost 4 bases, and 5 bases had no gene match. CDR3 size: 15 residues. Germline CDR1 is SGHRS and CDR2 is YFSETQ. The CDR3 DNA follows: TGCGCCAGCAGCAAGGGACTAGCGGGCCCCAATGAGCAGTTCTTC. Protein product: CASSKGLAGPNEQFF.

CDR3 amino acids: CAWAGSSNQPQHF. Here the CDR3 DNA reads TGTGCCTGGGCTGGGAGTAGCAATCAGCCCCAGCATTTT. This rearrangement joins TRBV30 to TRBJ1-5; unclear D gene. The CDR3 runs to 13 residues. V lost 5 bases to trimming and J lost 0 bases, with 8 bases between them. Germline loops: CDR1 GTSNPN, CDR2 SVGIG (reference sequence).

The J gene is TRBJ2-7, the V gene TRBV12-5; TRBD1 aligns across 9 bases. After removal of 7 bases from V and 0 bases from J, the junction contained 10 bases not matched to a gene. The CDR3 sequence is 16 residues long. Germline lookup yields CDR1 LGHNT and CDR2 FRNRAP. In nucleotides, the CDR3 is TGTGCTAGTGTTCATTTGGGACAGGGAAACTCCTACGAGCAGTACTTC. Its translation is CASVHLGQGNSYEQYF.

CDR3: CASSIEGPQETQYF. CDR3 sequence (DNA): TGTGCCAGTAGTATTGAGGGCCCACAAGAGACCCAGTACTTC. This rearrangement joins TRBV19 to TRBJ2-5; possible D gene TRBD2, 5 bases. CDR3 length equals 14 residues. CDR1 and CDR2 from the germline V gene are LNHDA and SQIVND (reference sequence). Trimming stripped 3 bases from V and 2 bases from J, with 10 bases between. Filled out from reference TRBV19 and TRBJ2-5, the complete variable domain reads DGGITQSPKYLFRKEGQNVTLSCEQNLNHDAMYWYRQDPGQGLRLIYYSQIVNDFQKGDIAEGYSVSREKKESFPLTVTSAQKNPTAFYLCASSIEGPQETQYFGPGTRLLVL.

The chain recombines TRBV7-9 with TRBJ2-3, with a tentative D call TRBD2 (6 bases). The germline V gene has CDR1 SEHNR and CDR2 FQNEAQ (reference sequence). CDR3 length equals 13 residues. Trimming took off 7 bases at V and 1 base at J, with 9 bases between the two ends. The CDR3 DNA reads TGTGCCAGCATGCGGGGCCGCACAGATACGCAGTATTTT. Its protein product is CASMRGRTDTQYF.

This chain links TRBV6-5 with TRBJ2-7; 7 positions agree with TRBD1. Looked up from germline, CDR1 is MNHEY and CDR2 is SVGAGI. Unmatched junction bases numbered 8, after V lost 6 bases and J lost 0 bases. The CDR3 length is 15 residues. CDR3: CASRGDRAISYEQYF. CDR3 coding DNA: TGTGCCAGCAGAGGCGACAGGGCGATCTCCTACGAGCAGTACTTC.

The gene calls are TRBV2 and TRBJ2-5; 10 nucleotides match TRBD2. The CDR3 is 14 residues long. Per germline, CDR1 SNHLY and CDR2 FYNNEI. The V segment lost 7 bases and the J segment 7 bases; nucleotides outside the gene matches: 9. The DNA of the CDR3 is TGTGCCAGCAAGTTCACTAGCGGGATAGGGACCCAGTACTTC. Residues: CASKFTSGIGTQYF.

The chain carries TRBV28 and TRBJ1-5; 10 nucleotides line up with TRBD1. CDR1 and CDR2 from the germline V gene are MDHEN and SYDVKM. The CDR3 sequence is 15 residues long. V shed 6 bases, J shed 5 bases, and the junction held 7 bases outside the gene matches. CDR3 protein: CASRRRDRGYQPQHF. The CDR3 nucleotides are TGTGCCAGCAGGAGACGGGACAGGGGCTATCAGCCCCAGCATTTT.

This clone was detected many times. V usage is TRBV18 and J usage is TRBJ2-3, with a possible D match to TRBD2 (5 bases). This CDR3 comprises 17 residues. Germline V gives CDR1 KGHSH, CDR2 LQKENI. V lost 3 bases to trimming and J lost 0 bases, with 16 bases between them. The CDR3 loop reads CASSPRSTRASTDTQYF. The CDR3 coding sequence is TGTGCCAGCTCACCCCGAAGTACTAGGGCTAGCACAGATACGCAGTATTTT.

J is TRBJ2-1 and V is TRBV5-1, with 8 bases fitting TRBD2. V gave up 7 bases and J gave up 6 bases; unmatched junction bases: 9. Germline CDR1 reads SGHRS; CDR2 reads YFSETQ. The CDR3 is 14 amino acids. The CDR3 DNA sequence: TGCGCCAGCTTCGGGGGGGCCCTCGGCAATGAGCAGTTCTTC. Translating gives CASFGGALGNEQFF.

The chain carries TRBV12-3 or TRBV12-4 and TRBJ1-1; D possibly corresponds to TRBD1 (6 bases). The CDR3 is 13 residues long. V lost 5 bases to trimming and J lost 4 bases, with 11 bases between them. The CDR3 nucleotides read TGTGCCAGCAGTCCTACAGGGTCCACTGAAGCTTTCTTT. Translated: CASSPTGSTEAFF.